The 8 T cell receptor beta chains below were found in one sample sequenced in a study of OX40 agonist ivuxolimab in advanced cancers. Libraries were constructed by the immunoSEQ multiplex PCR assay. The immuneACCESS repertoire file appears here via TCRdb, limited to in-frame rearrangements. These files lack a portion of the clones; in checked studies, under half of the deficit traces to unresolved V genes, and the cause of the others is not known. Recorded for this sample are about 46,000 clones; about 91% of them occurred a single time. The biggest ten clones account for 4.9% of the sample. The sequences come from CD4+ or CD8+ T cells sorted from blood, collected in a trial of the OX40 agonist ivuxolimab. The source is an adult with an advanced solid tumor such as melanoma, head and neck, liver or kidney cancer.

Written as DNA, the CDR3 is TGTGCCAGCAGCCCCTCTGGACTATTCACAGATACGCAGTATTTT. Translation: CASSPSGLFTDTQYF. The chain uses TRBV7-9 and TRBJ2-3; TRBD2 is a possible D gene (6 bases). Trimming stripped 5 bases from V and 2 bases from J, with 14 bases between. This CDR3 region has 15 residues. Germline V lookup: CDR1 SEHNR, CDR2 FQNEAQ (reference sequence).

The V and J genes are TRBV2 and TRBJ1-3; possible D gene TRBD1, 6 bases. Germline loops: CDR1 SNHLY, CDR2 FYNNEI. The length of the CDR3 is 15 residues. The ends were cut back, 7 bases at V and 0 bases at J, with 13 bases in the middle. CDR3 coding DNA: TGTGCCAGCACATTGGACAGCGGCTCTGGAAACACCATATATTTT. Translating gives CASTLDSGSGNTIYF.

The CDR3 sequence: CASSLGLEPRSYEQYF. The CDR3 DNA follows: TGTGCCAGCAGTTTGGGACTCGAACCGCGATCCTACGAGCAGTACTTC. V gene TRBV27 combines with J gene TRBJ2-7; perhaps TRBD2 as D (6 bases). The CDR3 is made up of 16 amino acids. Trimming stripped 3 bases from V and 1 base from J, with 16 bases between. Per germline, CDR1 MNHEY and CDR2 SMNVEV (reference sequence).

The chain links TRBV7-6 to TRBJ1-2; D remains ambiguous. V shed 4 bases and J shed 3 bases, with 12 bases lying between them. CDR3 length equals 14 residues. Germline V lookup: CDR1 SGHVS, CDR2 FNYEAQ. CDR3 loop: CASSSSAGDYGYTF. The CDR3 DNA follows: TGTGCCAGCAGCTCCTCGGCCGGGGACTATGGCTACACCTTC.

The V call is TRBV28, the J call TRBJ1-2; D is unclear. The V and J ends lost 3 bases and 4 bases respectively, with 12 bases between them. The CDR3 runs to 14 residues. Germline V CDR1 and CDR2: MDHEN, SYDVKM. CDR3 coding DNA: TGTGCCAGCAGTTTCCAAGAAACTCCCTATGGCTACACCTTC. Its translation: CASSFQETPYGYTF.

The sample holds a few counts of this clone. V and J are TRBV27 and TRBJ2-7; the D is unclear. V dropped 8 bases and J dropped 2 bases, with 25 bases sitting between them. Germline CDR1 is MNHEY and CDR2 is SMNVEV (reference sequence). The CDR3 covers 17 residues. CDR3 in amino acids: CASAGRLTALSTYEQYV. The CDR3 coding sequence is TGTGCCAGCGCCGGCAGGTTGACTGCCCTATCAACCTACGAGCAGTACGTC.

The V and J genes are TRBV27 and TRBJ2-7; TRBD1 matches at 10 bases. Germline loops: CDR1 MNHEY, CDR2 SMNVEV (reference sequence). This CDR3 is 14 amino acids long. Trimming took 5 bases from V and 3 from J; bases not matched to a gene: 4. Here the CDR3 DNA reads TGTGCCAGCAGTCTCGGACAGGGGGACTACGAGCAGTACTTC. Its translation: CASSLGQGDYEQYF.

The chain uses TRBV4-3 and TRBJ1-2, with 9 bases identical to TRBD1. The germline gives CDR1 LGHNA, CDR2 YSLEER. Trimming at V came to 1 base and at J to 5 bases, leaving 5 bases not matched to a gene. The CDR3 sequence is 15 residues long. CDR3 sequence (DNA): TGCGCCAGCAGCCAAGGTCGACAGGGGGGATATGGCTACACCTTC. Its protein is CASSQGRQGGYGYTF.